What follows are 15 T cell receptor beta chains derived from one specimen sequenced in a study of T-cell reconstitution after alpha-beta-depleted transplantation in children. Molecular barcoding with unique molecular identifiers was used for the TCRbeta library. TCRdb independently ran MiXCR on the PCR reads; one entry per CDR3 protein. The data hold under 850,000 distinct CDR3 sequences, with around 14% observed a single time. Sequencing was performed on PBMCs, taken before TCRalphabeta/CD19-depleted stem cell transplant. The receptors originated from a girl aged 2 to 10 with congenital amegakaryocytic thrombocytopenia, due to receive a stem cell transplant.

This clonotype was counted only a few times. V usage is TRBV2 and J usage is TRBJ2-2, with D unclear. The CDR3 spans 13 residues. V was clipped by 8 bases and J by 0 bases, with 7 bases between them. The germline V gene encodes CDR1 SNHLY and CDR2 FYNNEI. Here the CDR3 DNA reads TGTGCCAGCCAGCTCACGAACACCGGGGAGCTGTTTTTT. It encodes CASQLTNTGELFF.

V usage is TRBV20-1 and J usage is TRBJ2-7; 8 bases fit TRBD2. The trim removed 0 bases at V and 5 bases at J, leaving 15 bases unmatched. In germline, CDR1 is DFQATT, CDR2 SNEGSKA (reference sequence). CDR3 length: 17 residues. The chain's CDR3 is CSARDRASGLRGDEQYF. CDR3 in DNA: TGCAGTGCTAGAGATAGGGCTAGCGGGTTGCGAGGGGACGAGCAGTACTTC.

This clonotype was recorded once. V gene TRBV19 combines with J gene TRBJ1-1, with D uncertain. Germline V CDR1 and CDR2: LNHDA, SQIVND (reference sequence). V was trimmed by 1 base and J by 6 bases, leaving 12 bases between them. The CDR3 sequence is 14 residues long. CDR3 region: CASSIGPAAAEAFF. Written as DNA, the CDR3 is TGTGCCAGTAGTATAGGACCGGCCGCGGCTGAAGCTTTCTTT.

V is TRBV20-1 and J is TRBJ2-1; D is possibly TRBD2 (6 bases). Germline CDR1 is DFQATT and CDR2 is SNEGSKA (reference sequence). This CDR3 is built from 11 residues. CDR3: CSPGAANEQFF. The CDR3 DNA sequence: TGCAGCCCGGGAGCTGCAAATGAGCAGTTCTTC.

This chain joins TRBV7-9 and TRBJ2-1; the D gene is possibly TRBD2 (6 bases). The CDR3 runs 15 residues. In germline, CDR1 is SEHNR, CDR2 FQNEAQ (reference sequence). The V end was cut by 6 bases, the J end by 4 bases, with 16 bases between. This chain's CDR3 is CASRTGTGEYNEQFF. The CDR3 DNA is TGTGCCAGCAGGACCGGGACTGGGGAGTACAATGAGCAGTTCTTC.

The chain links TRBV12-3 or TRBV12-4 to TRBJ1-1; D is uncertain. This CDR3 is built from 16 residues. The germline V and J ends were trimmed by 5 bases and 1 base, with 17 bases remaining between them. The CDR3 DNA is TGTGCCAGCAGTCCCGAGGGAGCCCTCGGGAACACTGAAGCTTTCTTT. It is translated as CASSPEGALGNTEAFF.

This clonotype was counted ten times or more. This chain links TRBV20-1 with TRBJ2-5; D remains ambiguous. CDR1 and CDR2 (germline): DFQATT, SNEGSKA (reference sequence). The V end was cut by 3 bases, the J end by 5 bases, with 16 bases between. CDR3 size: 14 residues. The CDR3 nucleotides are TGCAGTGCTAGCCCACCACAACTTTCGGAGACCCAGTACTTC. It yields the protein CSASPPQLSETQYF.

On this clonotype itself: A much larger clone lies a single base off, so this may be a read error. J is TRBJ2-1 and V is TRBV4-2; D is ambiguous. Germline V CDR1 and CDR2: LGHNA, YNFKEQ. The CDR3 extends over 13 amino acids. CDR3 sequence: CASSQDVSSEKFF. The CDR3 region has the DNA TGTGCCAGCAGCCAAGATGTCTCTTCTGAGAAGTTCTTC.

The CDR3 protein is CASTSGGAREKLFF. The CDR3 DNA is TGTGCCAGCACCTCAGGGGGAGCGCGTGAAAAACTGTTTTTT. The chain is built from TRBV7-9 and TRBJ1-4; 7 bases are shared with TRBD1. With V trimmed by 7 bases and J by 7 bases, 9 bases remained unmatched. The germline CDR1 and CDR2 sequences are SEHNR and FQNEAQ (reference sequence). This CDR3 is 14 amino acids long.

A few counts support this clonotype. The chain couples TRBV12-3 or TRBV12-4 to TRBJ2-3; possible D gene TRBD1, 6 bases. The CDR3 extends over 12 amino acids. With 5 bases removed from V and 10 bases from J, the gap between germline ends came to 13 bases. The CDR3 protein is CASSITGLPQYF. In nucleotides, the CDR3 is TGTGCCAGCAGTATAACAGGGCTTCCGCAGTATTTT.

The rearrangement links TRBV20-1 to TRBJ2-7; 8 positions match TRBD2. V lost 2 bases to trimming and J lost 5 bases; unmatched junction nucleotides: 8. This CDR3 comprises 14 residues. Looked up from germline, CDR1 is DFQATT and CDR2 is SNEGSKA (reference sequence). The CDR3 protein is CSARSGTSKDEQYF. CDR3 DNA: TGCAGTGCTAGATCAGGGACTAGTAAGGACGAGCAGTACTTC.

In DNA, the CDR3 is TGCAGTGCTGCAAGGACTAGCTCTTACGGGACCCAGTACTTC. This gives the protein CSAARTSSYGTQYF. The chain recombines TRBV20-1 with TRBJ2-5, with TRBD2 matching over 8 bases. The CDR3 runs 14 residues. Trimming at V came to 5 bases and at J to 7 bases, leaving 12 bases not matched to a gene. From germline, CDR1 is DFQATT and CDR2 SNEGSKA (reference sequence).

Worth noting for this clonotype: This may stem from a read error, because a much larger clone lies one nucleotide away. The rearrangement links TRBV20-1 to TRBJ2-2, with 9 positions matching TRBD1. In germline, CDR1 is DFQATT, CDR2 SNEGSKA (reference sequence). The CDR3 covers 16 residues. Germline trimming cut 0 bases from V and 4 bases from J; bases unmatched to any gene: 6. CDR3 bases: TGCAGTGCTAGAGACGTCGGACAGGGGAGCACCGGGGAGCTGTTTTTT. It codes for CSARDVGQGSTGELFF.

This clonotype occurred a few times. The chain links TRBV5-1 to TRBJ2-5, with no clear D. V lost 2 bases and J lost 5, with 16 bases in between. Germline loops: CDR1 SGHRS, CDR2 YFSETQ. This CDR3 is 15 amino acids long. CDR3 nucleotide sequence: TGCGCCAGCAGCTTCCGGGCCCTGCAAGGGGAGACCCAGTACTTC. Its translation: CASSFRALQGETQYF.

V and J are TRBV5-1 and TRBJ2-7, with a weak D call TRBD1 (6 bases). Trimming cost V 0 bases and J 2 bases, with 9 bases left between them. The V gene's germline CDR1 is SGHRS and CDR2 YFSETQ. CDR3 length: 14 residues. The CDR3 loop is CASSLAGDTYEQYF. The DNA of the CDR3 is TGCGCCAGCAGCTTGGCCGGGGACACCTACGAGCAGTACTTC.